This is a list of T cell receptor beta chains from one sample in a study of T cell changes during pregnancy in multiple sclerosis. Assay: immunoSEQ multiplex PCR; the TCRdb copy retains only in-frame clones and omits some. The sample records fewer than 140,000 clones, 91% being singletons. Specimen: peripheral blood, collected before pregnancy. These receptors were taken from a female donor with multiple sclerosis, enrolled in a pregnancy study. Each CDR3 is given with its conserved first and last residue. Fields, in order: CDR3 DNA, CDR3 protein, clone size, D gene, V gene, J gene. The D gene is left open where the match is weak. Size is stated for part of the rows, as once, few or many counts, or as a class when the clone is expanded.

TGTGCCAGCTCATTTAGGGGACAGCTCCTAGACAATGAGCAGTTCTTC	CASSFRGQLLDNEQFF	-	TRBD1	TRBV18	TRBJ2-1
TGTGCCAGTAGCGTGGGGCAGCTGAACACTGAAGCTTTCTTT	CASSVGQLNTEAFF	-	-	TRBV19	TRBJ1-1
TGCGCCAGCGGACAGGGGAGGACTGAAGCTTTCTTT	CASGQGRTEAFF	-	TRBD1	TRBV5-1	TRBJ1-1
TGTGCCAGCAGCTTAGTTGGAGGCGGGAGAGGGCCCTACGAGCAGTACTTC	CASSLVGGGRGPYEQYF	-	TRBD2	TRBV11-2	TRBJ2-7
TGTGCCAGCAGTGGGGCAGAAGAAGAGCCCCAGCATTTT	CASSGAEEEPQHF	-	-	TRBV2	TRBJ1-5
TGTGCCAGCAGTGTCGGACTAGCGGGGCGATTAGCCAAAAACATTCAGTACTTC	CASSVGLAGRLAKNIQYF	-	TRBD2	TRBV28	TRBJ2-4
TGTGCCATCACTGCTAGCGGGAGTTTGGACACAGATACGCAGTATTTT	CAITASGSLDTDTQYF	-	TRBD2	TRBV10-3	TRBJ2-3
TGTGCCAGCTCAAATCAACAGGGGGTCCCTGGAAACACCACATATTTT	CASSNQQGVPGNTTYF	-	TRBD1	TRBV18	TRBJ1-3
TGTGCCAGCAGCGACCGCGGAGGCAATCAGCCCCAGCATTTT	CASSDRGGNQPQHF	-	-	TRBV7-9	TRBJ1-5
TGTGCCAGCAGTCCCGGGGGAATTCATGGCTACACCTTC	CASSPGGIHGYTF	-	-	TRBV27	TRBJ1-2
TGTGCCAGCAGCCCTTCAGGGGGCCGGTACGAGCAGTACTTC	CASSPSGGRYEQYF	-	TRBD1	TRBV7-2	TRBJ2-7
TGCGCCAGCAGACTCGGGGGGGTACACACAGATACGCAGTATTTT	CASRLGGVHTDTQYF	-	TRBD2	TRBV5-1	TRBJ2-3
TGTGCCAGCAGAATAGCGGGAGGGCCCTCAAGCGCTGTCTACAATGAGCAGTTCTTC	CASRIAGGPSSAVYNEQFF	-	TRBD2	TRBV7-2	TRBJ2-1
TGCGCCAGCAGCTTGGGAGTTTACGAGCAGTACTTC	CASSLGVYEQYF	-	-	TRBV5-1	TRBJ2-7
TGTGCCAGCAGCCCGGGCCGGGACAGGGGGCTTGCGGAGACCCAGTACTTC	CASSPGRDRGLAETQYF	-	TRBD1	TRBV4-2	TRBJ2-5
TGTGCCAGCGGGGGGGGGCAAAGGGGTCAGCCCCAGCATTTT	CASGGGQRGQPQHF	-	-	TRBV6-1	TRBJ1-5
TGTGCCAGCAGCGTCGACAGGGACTATGGCTACACCTTC	CASSVDRDYGYTF	-	TRBD1	TRBV7-8	TRBJ1-2
TGTGCCAGCAGCCCCCAGTCTGGTTCGGGGGAGCTGTTTTTT	CASSPQSGSGELFF	-	-	TRBV9	TRBJ2-2
TGTGCCAGCAGCGTAGCGGGACTAACCCCGGGGATGCAGTTCTTC	CASSVAGLTPGMQFF	-	TRBD2	TRBV9	TRBJ2-1
TGTGCCAGTAGTATCACGCAGGGCATCACAGATACGCAGTATTTT	CASSITQGITDTQYF	-	-	TRBV19	TRBJ2-3
TGTGCCAGCAGCAAAGGTGTTAGTTCCGACATCCACAATGAGCAGTTCTTC	CASSKGVSSDIHNEQFF	-	-	TRBV21-1	TRBJ2-1
TGTGCCAGCTCACCTACCCTTGGGGGACTAGCGGGTCCCGCGGGGGAGCAGTTCTTC	CASSPTLGGLAGPAGEQFF	-	TRBD2	TRBV18	TRBJ2-1
TGTGCCAGCACTCCCCCAGATTCCTACGAGCAGTACTTC	CASTPPDSYEQYF	-	-	TRBV2	TRBJ2-7
TGTGCCAGCAGTTGGGGGACAGGGGGATACAATGAGCAGTTCTTC	CASSWGTGGYNEQFF	once	TRBD1	TRBV5-4	TRBJ2-1
TGCGCCAGCAGCCTTAGCTTGGGTGCAGATACGCAGTATTTT	CASSLSLGADTQYF	-	-	TRBV5-1	TRBJ2-3
TGTGCCAGCAGCTTAGGGGCGAACACTGAAGCTTTCTTT	CASSLGANTEAFF	-	-	TRBV11-1	TRBJ1-1
TGCGCCAGCAGCATGGGACTAGCGGGAGGGCGGAGCTCCTACGAGCAGTACTTC	CASSMGLAGGRSSYEQYF	-	TRBD2	TRBV5-1	TRBJ2-7
TGTGCCAGCAGTTACTCGGAGGGGGCTTCTGGCTACACCTTC	CASSYSEGASGYTF	-	TRBD1	TRBV6-6	TRBJ1-2
TGTGCCAGCAGCCCTGGACTAGCGGGAGGGTACACCGGGGAGCTGTTTTTT	CASSPGLAGGYTGELFF	-	TRBD2	TRBV14	TRBJ2-2
TGTGCCAGCAGCTTAACTCCCAGCGGGGCCTACGAGCAGTACTTC	CASSLTPSGAYEQYF	-	TRBD2	TRBV7-3	TRBJ2-7
TGTGCCAGCAGCGTACAGGGATACAATCAGCCCCAGCATTTT	CASSVQGYNQPQHF	once	-	TRBV27	TRBJ1-5
TGTGCCAGCAGGGGGCCGGCATCCCAAGAGACCCAGTACTTC	CASRGPASQETQYF	-	-	TRBV7-9	TRBJ2-5
TGCGCCAGCAGCTTGGGAGAAGAGACCCAGTACTTC	CASSLGEETQYF	few	-	TRBV5-1	TRBJ2-5
TGTGCCAGCAGTCCAACAGGGGGCGGCTACGAGCAGTACTTC	CASSPTGGGYEQYF	-	TRBD1	TRBV27	TRBJ2-7
TGCGCCAGCAGACGGGACAGCTCCTACAATGAGCAGTTCTTC	CASRRDSSYNEQFF	once	TRBD1	TRBV5-1	TRBJ2-1
TGCAGCGTTGCGGCAGGGGTAGACAGTATCAAGCATTTT	CSVAAGVDSIKHF	-	-	TRBV29-1	TRBJ1-5
TGTGCCAGCAGTACCGGTGGTCGGTGGACAGCGACCACCGGGGAGCTGTTTTTT	CASSTGGRWTATTGELFF	-	-	TRBV27	TRBJ2-2